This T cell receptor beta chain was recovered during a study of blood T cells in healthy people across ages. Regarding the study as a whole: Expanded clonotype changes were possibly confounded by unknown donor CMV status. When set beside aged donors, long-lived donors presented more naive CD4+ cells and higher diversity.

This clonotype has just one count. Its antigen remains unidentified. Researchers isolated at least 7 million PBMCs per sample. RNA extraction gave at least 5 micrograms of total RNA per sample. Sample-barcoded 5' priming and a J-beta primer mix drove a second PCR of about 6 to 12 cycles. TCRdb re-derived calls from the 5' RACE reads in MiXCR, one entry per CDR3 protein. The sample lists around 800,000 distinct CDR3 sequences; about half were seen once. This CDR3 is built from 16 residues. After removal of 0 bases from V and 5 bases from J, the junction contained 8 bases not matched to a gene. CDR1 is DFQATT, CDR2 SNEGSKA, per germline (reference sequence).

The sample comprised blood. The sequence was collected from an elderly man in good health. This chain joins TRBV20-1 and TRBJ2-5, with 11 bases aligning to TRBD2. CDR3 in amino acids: CSAREWGSGRVETQYF. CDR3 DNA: TGCAGTGCTAGAGAGTGGGGTAGCGGGAGGGTGGAGACCCAGTACTTC.